The 9 T cell receptor beta chains below were found in one sample sequenced in a study of cytomegalovirus exposure and HLA in healthy donors. A multiplex PCR was run with 60 Vbeta primers and 13 Jbeta primers. This table comes from immunoSEQ multiplex PCR, and its TCRdb copy is limited to in-frame clones, with some not included. The data show approximately 280,000 clones, 86% seen once. The sample taken for sequencing was PBMCs. These receptors were collected from a middle-aged man in good health and CMV-seropositive.

In nucleotides, the CDR3 is TGTGCCAGCAGTTCGCGGCTCCGGGACAGAAAAGAGACCCAGTACTTC. It yields the protein CASSSRLRDRKETQYF. V usage is TRBV6-5 and J usage is TRBJ2-5; 7 nucleotides line up with TRBD1. Germline V gives CDR1 MNHEY, CDR2 SVGAGI. V dropped 4 bases and J dropped 3; count of bases not matched to a gene: 11. This CDR3 contains 16 residues.

This chain links TRBV4-1 with TRBJ2-1; TRBD2 aligns across 13 bases. V lost 5 bases and J lost 6; bases outside the gene matches: 10. Germline lookup yields CDR1 MGHRA and CDR2 YSYEKL. The CDR3 is made up of 17 amino acids. The DNA for the CDR3 is TGCGCCAGCAGCTCCTGGACTAGCGGGAGTCTCGGCAATGAGCAGTTCTTC. Residues: CASSSWTSGSLGNEQFF.

The chain combines TRBV27 with TRBJ2-2; 8 positions agree with TRBD1. The CDR3 sequence is 14 residues long. The V and J ends lost 1 base and 11 bases, in that order; junction bases with no gene match: 6. Germline V gene lookup returns CDR1 MNHEY and CDR2 SMNVEV (reference sequence). The CDR3 coding sequence is TGTGCCAGCAGTTTATGGACAGGGTCAAGTGAGCTGTTTTTT. Amino acids: CASSLWTGSSELFF.

The DNA of the CDR3 is TGTGCCAGTAGTATGTCTGCGGGGTACGATACGCAGTATTTT. Translating gives CASSMSAGYDTQYF. This chain links TRBV19 with TRBJ2-3; D possibly corresponds to TRBD2 (6 bases). V lost 3 bases and J 6 bases, leaving 13 bases between the germline ends. The CDR3 sequence is 14 residues long. Germline CDR1 reads LNHDA; CDR2 reads SQIVND (reference sequence).

The V and J genes are TRBV27 and TRBJ2-7, with D possibly being TRBD2 (6 bases). This CDR3 spans 16 amino acids. Germline CDR1 reads MNHEY; CDR2 reads SMNVEV (reference sequence). V lost 3 bases, J lost 2 bases, and 17 bases lay in between. The CDR3 DNA is TGTGCCAGCAGTTTTACCGCGGGACGGACTGCCTACGAGCAGTACTTC. It yields the protein CASSFTAGRTAYEQYF.

DNA for the CDR3: TGTGCCAGCAGCGTTTGGCCCGGACTAGCGGGAGGGGAGACCCAGTACTTC. It codes for CASSVWPGLAGGETQYF. The chain links TRBV9 to TRBJ2-5; TRBD2 matches 15 bases. Germline V lookup: CDR1 SGDLS, CDR2 YYNGEE. J gave up 5 bases and V 2 bases, and 7 bases lay outside the gene matches. CDR3 length: 17 residues. The full variable domain, with the rest looked up from reference TRBV9 and TRBJ2-5, is DSGVTQTPKHLITATGQRVTLRCSPRSGDLSVYWYQQSLDQGLQFLIQYYNGEERAKGNILERFSAQQFPDLHSELNLSSLELGDSALYFCASSVWPGLAGGETQYFGPGTRLLVL.

The chain couples TRBV9 to TRBJ2-7; 7 bases are a match to TRBD2. Unmatched junction bases numbered 14, after V lost 3 bases and J lost 5 bases. In germline, CDR1 is SGDLS, CDR2 YYNGEE. The CDR3 is 16 amino acids. The CDR3 spells CASSAWQDGGSHEQYF. The CDR3 coding sequence is TGTGCCAGCAGCGCGTGGCAGGATGGCGGGAGTCACGAGCAGTACTTC.

The chain joins TRBV27 to TRBJ1-2, with D perhaps matching TRBD1 (5 bases). The CDR3 length is 16 residues. Trimming removed 5 bases at V and 4 bases at J, with 20 bases between. The germline CDR1 and CDR2 sequences are MNHEY and SMNVEV (reference sequence). The CDR3 nucleotides read TGTGCCAGCAGTGCCACCGGGACCGGGGGTAGCTATGGCTACACCTTC. Protein product: CASSATGTGGSYGYTF.

The chain joins TRBV21-1 to TRBJ2-7; the listed D gene, TRBD2, was not tested against the DNA. TRBV21-1 is a listed pseudogene. This CDR3 contains 15 residues. CDR3 sequence: CASSSWGTSAYEQYF. CDR3 bases: TGTGCCAGCAGCAGTTGGGGGACTTCTGCCTACGAGCAGTACTTC.